Detailed here is one T cell receptor beta chain. These data belong to a study of CD8+ T cells in alopecia areata. Across the whole study: Each of the treated patients was given oral tofacitinib, 5 to 10 mg twice daily, for moderate-to-severe alopecia areata. The SALT score measured affected scalp surface percentage in treated patients.

CDR3 length equals 12 residues. Per germline, CDR1 MGHRA and CDR2 YSYEKL. V was shortened by 1 base and J by 5 bases, with 3 bases between the two germline ends. Once RNA had been extracted, it was reverse transcribed into cDNA to act as the sequencing template. Method: immunoSEQ multiplex PCR; TCRdb's copy keeps in-frame clones and lacks some. The sample includes 90,000 to 150,000 clones, 53% of them seen just once. Described treatment: oral pan-JAK inhibitor, 5-10 mg twice daily. The TCR originated in a human donor with alopecia areata. The chain recombines TRBV4-1 with TRBJ2-1; no reliable D call. Material: CD4+ T cells sorted from blood, obtained at week 4, from a patient treated with tofacitinib. In nucleotides, the CDR3 is TGCGCCAGCAGCCAAGTACACAATGAGCAGTTCTTC. This gives the protein CASSQVHNEQFF.